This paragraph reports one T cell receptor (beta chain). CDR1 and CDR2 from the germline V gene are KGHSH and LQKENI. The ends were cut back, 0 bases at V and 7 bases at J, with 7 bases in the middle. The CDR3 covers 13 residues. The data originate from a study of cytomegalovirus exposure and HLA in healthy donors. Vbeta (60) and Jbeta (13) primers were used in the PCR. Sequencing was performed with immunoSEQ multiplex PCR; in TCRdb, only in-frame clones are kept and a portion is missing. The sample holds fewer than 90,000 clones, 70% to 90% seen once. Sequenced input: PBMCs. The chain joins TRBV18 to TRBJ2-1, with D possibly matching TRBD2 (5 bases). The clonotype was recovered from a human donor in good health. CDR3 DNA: TGTGCCAGCTCACCACCGTCGGGAAATGAGCAGTTCTTC. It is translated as CASSPPSGNEQFF.